The clone carrying this T cell receptor (beta chain) was detected only once. The record originates from a study of shared clonotypes between healthy human individuals. The CDR3 has 13 residues. V was clipped by 1 base and J by 4 bases, with 8 bases between them. The germline V gene encodes CDR1 SGHRS and CDR2 YFSETQ. Measured with immunoSEQ multiplex PCR; TCRdb has only the in-frame clones, and not every one. This table has about 1,500,000 clones, roughly 96% appearing once. This chain links TRBV5-1 with TRBJ1-1; no clear D. Sequenced material: naive CD4+ T cells sorted from blood. Described subset: CD45RA+ positively selected. The receptor was derived from a man younger than 45 in good health. In DNA form, the CDR3 reads TGCGCCAGCAGCTTGCGGGCTAGCACTGAAGCTTTCTTT. It codes for CASSLRASTEAFF.